These 25 T cell receptor beta chains were all obtained from the same sample, sequenced in a study of CD8 T cells in Susac syndrome. After extraction with the RNeasy kit, about 0.45 to 1 ug of the RNA was reverse transcribed using random hexamers. Via MiXCR, TCRdb re-called the immunoSEQ multiplex PCR reads, giving one row per CDR3 protein. This sample has just over 150,000 distinct CDR3 sequences, with roughly 95% found just once. The specimen sequenced was CD8+ T cells from PBMCs. The receptors come from a human donor with multiple sclerosis.

The V and J genes are TRBV30 and TRBJ1-1; the D gene is possibly TRBD1 (5 bases). V was pared by 6 bases and J by 4 bases, with 15 bases between. Germline CDR1 GTSNPN, CDR2 SVGIG (reference sequence). This CDR3 spans 13 amino acids. The CDR3 loop reads CACGLGVGTEAFF. CDR3 DNA sequence: TGTGCCTGTGGACTGGGGGTAGGCACTGAAGCTTTCTTT.

The chain carries TRBV20-1 and TRBJ1-2; D is possibly TRBD1 (5 bases). V was shortened by 2 bases and J by 8 bases, with 15 bases between the two germline ends. Germline CDR1 DFQATT, CDR2 SNEGSKA (reference sequence). The CDR3 runs 13 residues. The DNA of the CDR3 is TGCAGTGCTAGAATAGAGGGGACGTGGGGCTACACCTTC. Translation gives CSARIEGTWGYTF.

J is TRBJ2-4 and V is TRBV2; possible D gene TRBD1, 6 bases. V lost 2 bases to trimming and J lost 1 base, with 12 bases between them. This CDR3 spans 16 amino acids. CDR1 is SNHLY and CDR2 is FYNNEI in the germline V gene. The CDR3 nucleotides read TGTGCCAGCAGTGAATTGGCTAGGGGGGCCAAAAACATTCAGTACTTC. It encodes CASSELARGAKNIQYF.

This chain connects TRBV5-1 to TRBJ2-5; D gene unclear. V was clipped by 3 bases and J by 5 bases, with 14 bases between them. Per the germline V gene, CDR1 is SGHRS and CDR2 is YFSETQ. CDR3 length: 14 amino acids. The CDR3 region has the DNA TGCGCCAGCAGCTCGCGGTGGGGTTTTGAGACCCAGTACTTC. Translation: CASSSRWGFETQYF.

This clonotype was seen a single time. The genes are TRBV27 and TRBJ2-1; perhaps TRBD2 as D (6 bases). CDR3 size: 14 residues. The germline V and J ends were trimmed by 4 bases and 2 bases, with 9 bases remaining between them. CDR1 and CDR2 (germline): MNHEY, SMNVEV (reference sequence). In DNA form, the CDR3 reads TGTGCCAGCAGTTATGGCGGGACCTACAATGAGCAGTTCTTC. As protein: CASSYGGTYNEQFF.

The V call is TRBV5-1, the J call TRBJ2-5, with 11 bases matching TRBD2. This CDR3 has 16 amino acids. J was trimmed by 2 bases and V by 4 bases; bases with no gene match: 7. Germline values: CDR1 SGHRS, CDR2 YFSETQ. CDR3 DNA: TGCGCCAGCAGCGTGGCTAGCGGGGGGCCGCAAGAGACCCAGTACTTC. Translated, it gives CASSVASGGPQETQYF.

The chain couples TRBV6-1 to TRBJ2-7; the D gene could be TRBD1 or TRBD2 (5 bases each). This CDR3 is built from 12 residues. The germline V and J ends were trimmed by 6 bases and 7 bases, with 13 bases remaining between them. Germline V gene data show CDR1 as MNHNS and CDR2 as SASEGT. CDR3 nucleotide sequence: TGTGCCAGCAGGGACGGGGCGGGTGAGCAGTACGTC. Translated, it gives CASRDGAGEQYV.

The chain recombines TRBV7-8 with TRBJ1-5; D not certain. V lost 1 base to trimming and J lost 0 bases, with 10 bases between them. Germline lookup yields CDR1 SGHVS and CDR2 FQNEAQ. This CDR3 region has 16 residues. CDR3 region: CASSLDRLYSNQPQHF. CDR3 nucleotide sequence: TGTGCCAGCAGCTTAGACCGACTCTATAGCAATCAGCCCCAGCATTTT.

CDR3 coding DNA: TGTGCCAGCAGTTTACTAGCGGGGGAGACCCAGTACTTC. Protein: CASSLLAGETQYF. This chain links TRBV12-3 or TRBV12-4 with TRBJ2-5, with 9 nucleotides matching TRBD2. V lost 2 bases and J lost 5; bases outside the gene matches: 0. The CDR3 length is 13 residues.

The chain has TRBV9 and TRBJ1-2; D unclear. The V end lost 0 bases, the J end lost 1 base, and 10 bases lay between the germline ends. CDR3 length: 15 amino acids. Germline V lookup: CDR1 SGDLS, CDR2 YYNGEE. The CDR3 spells CASSVDWNINYGYTF. The CDR3 coding sequence is TGTGCCAGCAGCGTAGATTGGAACATTAACTATGGCTACACCTTC. Filled out from reference TRBV9 and TRBJ1-2, the complete variable domain reads DSGVTQTPKHLITATGQRVTLRCSPRSGDLSVYWYQQSLDQGLQFLIQYYNGEERAKGNILERFSAQQFPDLHSELNLSSLELGDSALYFCASSVDWNINYGYTFGSGTRLTVV.

The chain employs TRBV5-1 and TRBJ1-2; D uncertain. Germline V lookup: CDR1 SGHRS, CDR2 YFSETQ. The CDR3 loop spans 13 amino acids. Trimming shortened V by 2 bases and J by 4 bases, and 9 bases separated the two germline ends. CDR3 region: CASSLRTAYGYTF. In DNA form, the CDR3 reads TGCGCCAGCAGCTTAAGGACGGCCTATGGCTACACCTTC.

V gene TRBV14 combines with J gene TRBJ1-6; 9 bases fit TRBD1. CDR3 length equals 16 residues. Looked up from germline, CDR1 is SGHDN and CDR2 is FVKESK. Unmatched junction bases numbered 6, after V lost 1 base and J lost 8 bases. In DNA form, the CDR3 reads TGTGCCAGCAGCCAAGCTGCCGGGACAGGGTATTCACCCCTCCACTTT. It codes for CASSQAAGTGYSPLHF. Combining the CDR3 with reference TRBV14 and TRBJ1-6 gives the whole variable domain EAGVTQFPSHSVIEKGQTVTLRCDPISGHDNLYWYRRVMGKEIKFLLHFVKESKQDESGMPNNRFLAERTGGTYSTLKVQPAELEDSGVYFCASSQAAGTGYSPLHFGNGTRLTVT.

The rearrangement joins TRBV30 to TRBJ1-2; D possibly corresponds to TRBD1 (6 bases). V was cut by 4 bases and J by 4 bases, with 16 bases left in between. CDR1 is GTSNPN and CDR2 is SVGIG in the germline V gene (reference sequence). This CDR3 is built from 14 residues. The CDR3 bases are TGTGCCTGGAAACAGGGAAGGTACGGCTATGGCTACACCTTC. Its protein is CAWKQGRYGYGYTF.

The chain uses TRBV27 and TRBJ2-7, with D uncertain. CDR3 length equals 13 residues. Trimming removed 5 bases from V and 0 bases from J, with 8 bases in between. Per germline, CDR1 MNHEY and CDR2 SMNVEV (reference sequence). This chain's CDR3 is CASSPTDSYEQYV. In DNA, the CDR3 is TGTGCCAGCAGTCCGACTGACTCCTACGAGCAGTACGTC.

This sequence joins TRBV3-1 and TRBJ2-3; 9 bases agree with TRBD2. V lost 4 bases and J lost 3; bases outside the gene matches: 11. The CDR3 contains 17 residues. The germline V gene has CDR1 LGHDT and CDR2 YNNKEL (reference sequence). CDR3 nucleotides: TGTGCCAGCAGCCCCCACCGCGGGACTAGCAAAACAGATACGCAGTATTTT. Protein sequence: CASSPHRGTSKTDTQYF.

V and J are TRBV10-3 and TRBJ2-5; the D gene could be TRBD1 or TRBD2 (5 bases each). This CDR3 comprises 16 residues. Trimming stripped 4 bases from V and 2 bases from J, with 17 bases between. Germline CDR1 is ENHRY and CDR2 is SYGVKD. CDR3 in amino acids: CAISGPGTAKQETQYF. In nucleotides, the CDR3 is TGTGCCATCAGTGGACCCGGGACGGCTAAACAAGAGACCCAGTACTTC.

The gene calls are TRBV24-1 and TRBJ2-1; D gene ambiguous. The CDR3 sequence is 12 residues long. Trimming took off 5 bases at V and 8 bases at J, with 9 bases between the two ends. Germline-derived CDR1 and CDR2 are KGHDR and SFDVKD. The CDR3 bases are TGTGCCACCAGTGGAGGATCGGATGAGCAGTTCTTC. Its translation: CATSGGSDEQFF.

The chain has TRBV18 and TRBJ1-5; TRBD1 might be the D (6 bases). The CDR3 spans 15 residues. CDR1 KGHSH and CDR2 LQKENI come from the germline V gene. The V end lost 4 bases, the J end lost 5 bases, and 15 bases lay between the germline ends. CDR3 nucleotide sequence: TGTGCCAGCTCACAAAGGGACAACAGGGATCAGCCCCAGCATTTT. Its translation is CASSQRDNRDQPQHF.

This chain uses TRBV29-1 with TRBJ2-1, with D possibly matching TRBD1 (5 bases). Germline CDR1 SQVTM, CDR2 ANQGSEA. The CDR3 has 17 residues. The V end was cut by 0 bases, the J end by 7 bases, with 22 bases between. The chain's CDR3 is CSVEDRLSGHPQNEQFF. CDR3 DNA: TGCAGCGTTGAAGATCGGTTATCCGGACATCCCCAAAATGAGCAGTTCTTC.

The chain is built from TRBV14 and TRBJ1-5; unclear D gene. V lost 0 bases to trimming and J lost 3 bases, with 12 bases between them. Germline CDR1 SGHDN, CDR2 FVKESK. This CDR3 spans 16 amino acids. The CDR3: CASSQEEQRNNQPQHF. The CDR3 nucleotides read TGTGCCAGCAGCCAAGAGGAACAGAGAAACAATCAGCCCCAGCATTTT.

V gene TRBV15 combines with J gene TRBJ1-5, with unresolved D. This CDR3 has 17 residues. Trimming took off 0 bases at V and 1 base at J, with 13 bases between the two ends. Germline CDR1 and CDR2: LNHNV and YYDKDF (reference sequence). In DNA form, the CDR3 reads TGTGCCACCAGCAGAGACTCGATCATTGAGAGCAATCAGCCCCAGCATTTT. Its translation: CATSRDSIIESNQPQHF.

The chain couples TRBV29-1 to TRBJ1-2, with TRBD1 identical over 7 bases. The CDR3 is 13 amino acids. V dropped 6 bases and J dropped 8; count of bases not matched to a gene: 12. In germline, CDR1 is SQVTM, CDR2 ANQGSEA. This CDR3 is CSVPNRGARGYTF. In nucleotides, the CDR3 is TGCAGCGTCCCGAACAGGGGTGCGAGGGGCTACACCTTC.

The chain joins TRBV29-1 to TRBJ2-5; TRBD1 or TRBD2 may be the D gene (5 bases each). This CDR3 comprises 15 residues. Trimming removed 3 bases from V and 4 bases from J, with 18 bases in between. In germline, CDR1 is SQVTM, CDR2 ANQGSEA. For the CDR3, the DNA is TGCAGCGTTGAGCCGGGACGCGGTGGGGGAGAGACCCAGTACTTC. It yields the protein CSVEPGRGGGETQYF.

The CDR3: CASSVLANTEAFF. The CDR3 DNA reads as TGTGCCAGCAGTGTCCTTGCGAACACTGAAGCTTTCTTT. The V gene is TRBV27, the J gene TRBJ1-1; D is undetermined. Germline loops: CDR1 MNHEY, CDR2 SMNVEV (reference sequence). This CDR3 contains 13 residues. The V and J ends lost 5 bases and 1 base respectively, with 8 bases between them.

Regarding this clonotype: One end of the junction does not line up with germline, which may come from a read error. The chain has TRBV6-6 and TRBJ2-2; D is tentatively TRBD1 or TRBD2 (5 bases each). CDR3 length: 13 residues. Germline assignment: CDR1 MNHNY and CDR2 SVGAGI (reference sequence). The CDR3 DNA sequence: TGTGCCAGCGGTTACTATGGGGGCGGGGAGCTGTTTTTT. This gives the protein CASGYYGGGELFF.